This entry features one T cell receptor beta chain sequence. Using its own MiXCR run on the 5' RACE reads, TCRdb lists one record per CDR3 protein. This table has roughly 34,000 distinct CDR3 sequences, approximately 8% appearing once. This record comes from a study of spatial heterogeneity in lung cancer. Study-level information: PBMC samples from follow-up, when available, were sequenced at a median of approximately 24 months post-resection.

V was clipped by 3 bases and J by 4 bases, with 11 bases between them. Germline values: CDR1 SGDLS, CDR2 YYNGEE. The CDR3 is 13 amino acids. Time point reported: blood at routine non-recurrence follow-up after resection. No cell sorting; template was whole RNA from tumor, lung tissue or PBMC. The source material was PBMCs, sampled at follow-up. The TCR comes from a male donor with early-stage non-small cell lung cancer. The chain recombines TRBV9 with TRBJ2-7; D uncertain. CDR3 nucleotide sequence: TGTGCCAGCAGCGGGCCAACTGGATACGAGCAGTACTTC. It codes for CASSGPTGYEQYF.